This T cell receptor beta chain was sequenced during a study of T-cell memory formation after mild COVID-19 (dated by TCRdb to 2020 to 2022). Turning to the overall study: Most TCR sequence clusters were specific to one of the two donors. In a couple of donors, T-cell clones that expanded and contracted after mild COVID-19 were followed by sequencing TCRalpha and TCRbeta repertoires longitudinally. The cohort comprised two young, previously healthy adult volunteers, one female and one male. Findings and caveats that apply to the study as a whole: Only a couple of mild cases were covered by the study, and larger cohorts that include severe cases with pre-infection samples were considered necessary. Contracting CD4+ clones turned up mainly in the CM and EM memory subsets, whereas EMRA was where CD8+ clones were enriched. SARS-CoV-2 specificity of the second-wave clones peaking on day 37 was not confirmed. Balanced CD4/CD8 phenotypes were observed for clones contracting from day 15 to 85, whereas a bias towards CD4+ was observed for a second wave of clones expanding from day 15 to 37. The detection of some responding clones in pre-infection memory suggests that pre-existing cross-reactive memory T cells joined the SARS-CoV-2 response.

Ficoll-Paque density gradient centrifugation was used to isolate PBMCs. The sequencer listed for this sample is Illumina NovaSeq 6000. Using 5'RACE with constant-segment primers, TCRalpha and TCRbeta cDNA libraries were constructed, with sample barcodes and unique molecular identifiers added in the process. Trizol reagent was used to extract RNA from every sample. Libraries were amplified in two PCR steps, with a second sample barcode and Illumina TruSeq adapters added in the second step. Sequencing of libraries was performed on an Illumina NovaSeq with 2 x 150 bp paired-end reads. Under the source paper's analysis protocol: Reads were demultiplexed and collapsed into UMI-guided consensus sequences with migec v1.2.7. Using mixcr v2.1.11, UMI consensuses were aligned to TRA and TRB V and J templates and then assembled into clonotypes. A clonotype was counted as expanded or contracted only when both edgeR and NoisET called the clonotype significant, with the noise models trained on biological replicates. For edgeR calls, the thresholds were a false discovery rate-adjusted p below 0.01 and a log2 fold-change of 1. As an exploratory analysis of dynamics, max-normalized trajectories of the 1000 most abundant clonotypes were examined by PCA with hierarchical clustering. The CD4 or CD8 phenotype of responding clones was assigned using the separately sequenced CD4+ and CD8+ repertoires. TCRdb ran its own pipeline on the public reads, namely fastp trimming at Q25 and MiXCR clone calling, and kept in-frame beta chains. Merged by CDR3 protein, the rows form single entries marked with the most common genes and DNA. What appears here as the V and J calls and clone size reflects TCRdb's work, not the paper's. Here the sample has 90,000 to 120,000 distinct CDR3 sequences; around 10% occur a single time. The top ten hold about 40% of the sample.

The germline V gene encodes CDR1 SGHVS and CDR2 FNYEAQ. The CDR3 numbers 15 residues from cysteine through phenylalanine. Kept here is only the CDR3 DNA, which spans 45 bases and is read in frame from base 1. Between the V and J ends, shortened by 5 bases and 1 base respectively, the junction contains 9 bases. In the case of this clonotype: The specificity of this receptor is unknown. Base qualities are not recorded, but no much larger clone differs from it by a single base.

This receptor was obtained from a man younger than 30 who had mild COVID-19 (a few samples of this study predate the infection). The sample titles of this study are shuffled in the database, so cell type and time point are left out; the donor was told from shared clones. This sequence uses TRBV7-6 and TRBJ1-6; TRBD1 might be the D gene, on 5 matching bases. Sequenced input: PBMCs or a T cell subset sorted from them (not recorded which). The CDR3 reads CASSPGGSYNSPLHF. The nucleotide sequence reads as follows: TGTGCCAGCAGCCCCGGGGGGTCCTATAATTCACCCCTCCACTTT.